The 24 T cell receptor beta chains given below trace back to one sample, sequenced in a study of T-cell reconstitution after alpha-beta-depleted transplantation in children. For TCRbeta, the library was prepared with unique molecular identifiers. Each CDR3 protein is one row after TCRdb ran MiXCR on the PCR reads. The sample holds approximately 210,000 distinct CDR3 sequences, roughly 15% seen once. Material: PBMCs from the stem cell graft donor, obtained from the stem cell graft. Receptors were obtained from a human donor who donated a stem cell graft to a child with acute lymphoblastic leukemia.

This clonotype was recorded at least ten times. V is TRBV20-1 and J is TRBJ2-5, with 7 nucleotides matching TRBD2. Germline assignment: CDR1 DFQATT and CDR2 SNEGSKA (reference sequence). CDR3 length: 14 amino acids. J lost 5 bases, V lost 0 bases, and 6 bases had no gene match. The CDR3 DNA sequence: TGCAGTGCTAGAGATTTATCGCGGGAGGAGACCCAGTACTTC. Protein sequence: CSARDLSREETQYF.

This clonotype was detected many times. V usage is TRBV11-1 and J usage is TRBJ2-2; D is perhaps TRBD2 (6 bases). Germline CDR1 is SGHAT and CDR2 is FQDESV (reference sequence). The CDR3 has 19 residues. Trimming cost V 5 bases and J 5 bases, with 27 bases left between them. CDR3 sequence: CASSQFSSLGRSWTGELFF. CDR3 nucleotide sequence: TGTGCCAGCAGCCAATTTTCCAGTTTAGGGAGGTCGTGGACCGGGGAGCTGTTTTTT.

This clonotype was seen a handful of times. The rearrangement uses TRBV4-1 and TRBJ2-6; D not certain. The ends were cut back, 7 bases at V and 3 bases at J, with 13 bases in the middle. The CDR3 has 15 residues. The germline gives CDR1 MGHRA, CDR2 YSYEKL. CDR3 amino acids: CASNRDGDGANVLTF. CDR3 DNA: TGCGCCAGCAACCGAGATGGGGATGGGGCCAACGTCCTGACTTTC.

Ten or more counts support this clonotype. This sequence joins TRBV25-1 and TRBJ1-3, with a possible D match to TRBD1 (6 bases). This CDR3 is 14 amino acids long. Germline V gene sequence: CDR1 MGHDK, CDR2 SYGVNS. V lost 2 bases to trimming and J lost 2 bases, with 7 bases between them. CDR3 protein: CASSEAGAGNTIYF. The CDR3 nucleotides are TGTGCCAGCAGTGAAGCAGGGGCTGGAAACACCATATATTTT. The full variable domain, with the rest looked up from reference TRBV25-1 and TRBJ1-3, is EADIYQTPRYLVIGTGKKITLECSQTMGHDKMYWYQQDPGMELHLIHYSYGVNSTEKGDLSSESTVSRIRTEHFPLTLESARPSHTSQYLCASSEAGAGNTIYFGEGSWLTVV.

This clonotype appeared many times. The chain joins TRBV6-2 or TRBV6-3 to TRBJ2-7; no firm D call. Germline V gene sequence: CDR1 MNHEY, CDR2 SVGEGT. The CDR3 length is 10 residues. Trimming shortened V by 11 bases and J by 2 bases, and 7 bases separated the two germline ends. CDR3 sequence reads: CAAGAYEQYF. For the CDR3, the DNA is TGTGCCGCCGGCGCCTACGAGCAGTACTTC.

In this sample, this clonotype turned up many times. V is TRBV20-1 and J is TRBJ1-1; D not resolved. Deletions cut 8 bases from V and 2 bases from J, with 18 bases between. The length of the CDR3 is 14 residues. Germline V gene lookup returns CDR1 DFQATT and CDR2 SNEGSKA (reference sequence). The DNA for the CDR3 is TGCAGTCCCGACATCTCTCGACACAACACTGAAGCTTTCTTT. Its protein is CSPDISRHNTEAFF.

This clonotype was found many times. This CDR3 reads CASSLVATVNDEQYF. The CDR3 coding sequence is TGCGCCAGCAGCTTGGTGGCGACAGTTAACGACGAGCAGTACTTC. The chain carries TRBV5-1 and TRBJ2-7; a possible D gene is TRBD1 (5 bases). Germline CDR1 SGHRS, CDR2 YFSETQ. The ends were cut back, 0 bases at V and 5 bases at J, with 15 bases in the middle. CDR3 size: 15 residues.

In its sample, this clonotype was seen a few times. The V call is TRBV7-2, the J call TRBJ2-2; D is possibly TRBD1 or TRBD2 (5 bases each). The CDR3 loop spans 16 amino acids. Trimming removed 5 bases at V and 5 bases at J, with 18 bases between. Germline lookup yields CDR1 SGHTA and CDR2 FQGNSA. CDR3 protein: CASSNGAARGTGELFF. The CDR3, as DNA: TGTGCCAGCAGCAACGGGGCAGCTAGGGGTACCGGGGAGCTGTTTTTT.

This clonotype was picked up many times. The chain recombines TRBV5-4 with TRBJ2-3; D is perhaps TRBD1 or TRBD2 (6 bases each). Germline V gives CDR1 SGHNT, CDR2 YYREEE (reference sequence). V was clipped by 0 bases and J by 4 bases, with 12 bases between them. The CDR3 length is 15 residues. CDR3 residues: CASSLDWGASDTQYF. Written as DNA, the CDR3 is TGTGCCAGCAGCTTGGATTGGGGGGCGTCAGATACGCAGTATTTT.

This clonotype showed up many times. The chain links TRBV20-1 to TRBJ2-7, with 7 bases lining up with TRBD2. The V gene's germline CDR1 is DFQATT and CDR2 SNEGSKA (reference sequence). The V segment lost 3 bases and the J segment 3 bases; nucleotides outside the gene matches: 8. The CDR3 runs 14 residues. CDR3 nucleotide sequence: TGCAGTGCTAGGGTGGCTAGCGGAAACTACGAGCAGTACTTC. Amino acid sequence: CSARVASGNYEQYF.

This clonotype has just a few counts. The chain is built from TRBV5-5 and TRBJ2-1, with D possibly being TRBD1 or TRBD2 (6 bases each). From germline, CDR1 is SGHKS and CDR2 YYEKEE (reference sequence). The CDR3 length is 18 residues. V gave up 0 bases and J gave up 8 bases, with 24 bases separating them. CDR3 in DNA: TGTGCCAGCAGCTTGGAGGGGGACTTCCGACTAGTGAAGGATGAGCAGTTCTTC. Protein: CASSLEGDFRLVKDEQFF.

This clonotype has a single count. This chain connects TRBV19 to TRBJ1-1, with TRBD1 as a possible D gene (5 bases). The CDR3 contains 14 residues. Between the trimmed V and J ends, which lost 4 bases and 1 base, there was a span of 10 bases. Germline-derived CDR1 and CDR2 are LNHDA and SQIVND (reference sequence). CDR3 amino acids: CASSKSGTNTEAFF. The DNA for the CDR3 is TGTGCCAGTAGTAAATCAGGGACGAACACTGAAGCTTTCTTT. The variable domain in full, with the rest retrieved from reference TRBV19 and TRBJ1-1, is DGGITQSPKYLFRKEGQNVTLSCEQNLNHDAMYWYRQDPGQGLRLIYYSQIVNDFQKGDIAEGYSVSREKKESFPLTVTSAQKNPTAFYLCASSKSGTNTEAFFGQGTRLTVV.

In its sample, this clonotype was seen many times. The V call is TRBV20-1, the J call TRBJ2-7; 12 bases are a match to TRBD2. Germline lookup yields CDR1 DFQATT and CDR2 SNEGSKA (reference sequence). V shed 0 bases, J shed 5 bases, and the junction held 11 bases outside the gene matches. The CDR3 spans 17 residues. CDR3 sequence reads: CSARDRASGRAENEQYF. Written as DNA, the CDR3 is TGCAGTGCTAGAGATCGGGCTAGCGGGAGGGCCGAGAACGAGCAGTACTTC.

The V and J genes are TRBV5-1 and TRBJ1-1; no reliable D call. With 2 bases removed from V and 2 bases from J, the gap between germline ends came to 4 bases. Germline V lookup: CDR1 SGHRS, CDR2 YFSETQ. The CDR3 covers 12 residues. CDR3 loop: CASSFENTEAFF. The CDR3 DNA is TGCGCCAGCAGCTTCGAAAACACTGAAGCTTTCTTT.

This clonotype was recorded only once. The chain is built from TRBV30 and TRBJ1-1; no clear D. Between the trimmed V and J ends, which lost 0 bases and 0 bases, there was a span of 5 bases. Germline values: CDR1 GTSNPN, CDR2 SVGIG (reference sequence). This CDR3 is built from 13 residues. For the CDR3, the DNA is TGTGCCTGGAGTGTAGCGTTGAACACTGAAGCTTTCTTT. Its translation: CAWSVALNTEAFF.

In its sample, this clonotype was seen many times. This sequence joins TRBV29-1 and TRBJ2-2, with 7 nucleotides matching TRBD1. From germline, CDR1 is SQVTM and CDR2 ANQGSEA. The CDR3 runs 12 residues. V lost 7 bases, J lost 7 bases, and 6 bases stayed unmatched. The CDR3 region has the DNA TGCAGCGGTACGACAGGGAGCGGGGAGCTGTTTTTT. It is translated as CSGTTGSGELFF.

The J gene is TRBJ1-4, the V gene TRBV12-3 or TRBV12-4; no clear D gene. The CDR3 sequence is 13 residues long. The V end was cut by 8 bases, the J end by 4 bases, with 11 bases between. The CDR3: CASRTGDNEKLFF. Written as DNA, the CDR3 is TGTGCCAGCCGGACTGGGGATAATGAAAAACTGTTTTTT.

This clonotype was recorded at least ten times. The CDR3 loop reads CSATRVRNTEAFF. The CDR3 DNA is TGCAGTGCTACCAGGGTAAGGAACACTGAAGCTTTCTTT. The chain has TRBV20-1 and TRBJ1-1, with D possibly being TRBD1 (5 bases). Germline V gene data show CDR1 as DFQATT and CDR2 as SNEGSKA (reference sequence). CDR3 size: 13 residues. Trimming shortened V by 4 bases and J by 1 base, and 10 bases separated the two germline ends.

The chain recombines TRBV4-1 with TRBJ2-3; no clear D. Germline values: CDR1 MGHRA, CDR2 YSYEKL. The CDR3 is 14 amino acids. Trimming stripped 0 bases from V and 4 bases from J, with 8 bases between. The CDR3 reads CASSQESVADTQYF. The CDR3 DNA sequence: TGCGCCAGCAGCCAAGAATCAGTGGCAGATACGCAGTATTTT.

Many counts were recorded for this clonotype. This chain joins TRBV24-1 and TRBJ2-3, with D unresolved. CDR3 size: 14 residues. V lost 3 bases and J 0 bases, leaving 6 bases between the germline ends. The germline V gene encodes CDR1 KGHDR and CDR2 SFDVKD. The CDR3 region has the DNA TGTGCCACCAGTGATCCCTCTAGCACAGATACGCAGTATTTT. It is translated as CATSDPSSTDTQYF.

This clonotype was recorded at least ten times. V is TRBV27 and J is TRBJ2-2, with a tentative D call TRBD1 (6 bases). The V and J ends lost 2 bases and 1 base respectively, with 8 bases between them. The CDR3 is 15 amino acids. Looked up from germline, CDR1 is MNHEY and CDR2 is SMNVEV (reference sequence). The DNA for the CDR3 is TGTGCCAGCAGTTTAGCCAGGGGGAACACCGGGGAGCTGTTTTTT. Translated, it gives CASSLARGNTGELFF.

This chain uses TRBV7-9 with TRBJ2-1, with TRBD2 identical over 9 bases. The germline V gene encodes CDR1 SEHNR and CDR2 FQNEAQ (reference sequence). CDR3 size: 17 residues. The V and J ends lost 1 base and 7 bases, in that order; junction bases with no gene match: 11. The CDR3 sequence is CASSLGRAGGPRNEQFF. CDR3 nucleotides: TGTGCCAGCAGCTTAGGTAGGGCGGGAGGGCCCAGGAATGAGCAGTTCTTC.

This clonotype has at least ten counts. V usage is TRBV29-1 and J usage is TRBJ1-5; D not certain. The CDR3 is made up of 13 amino acids. The V gene's germline CDR1 is SQVTM and CDR2 ANQGSEA. V was trimmed by 6 bases and J by 1 base, leaving 10 bases between them. The CDR3 loop reads CSVLPGSNQPQHF. The CDR3 coding sequence is TGCAGCGTCCTTCCCGGGAGCAATCAGCCCCAGCATTTT.

There are many counts of this clonotype. The chain links TRBV5-5 to TRBJ2-3; 7 nucleotides line up with TRBD2. The CDR3 length is 15 residues. Germline-derived CDR1 and CDR2 are SGHKS and YYEKEE (reference sequence). Germline trimming cut 4 bases from V and 1 base from J; bases unmatched to any gene: 6. In DNA, the CDR3 is TGTGCCAGCAGCGGGGGGGTAATTGGCACAGATACGCAGTATTTT. Amino acid sequence: CASSGGVIGTDTQYF.